The 3 T cell receptor beta chains below come from one sample, sequenced in a study of blood T cell repertoires in COVID-19. Assay: immunoSEQ multiplex PCR; the TCRdb copy retains only in-frame clones and omits some. The table shows about 270,000 clones, with more than 85% occurring only once. Source material: peripheral blood. The source is a person under 35 with COVID-19, enrolled during active disease.

The table lists this clone with a count of one. This sequence joins TRBV7-9 and TRBJ2-1; TRBD2 matches 14 bases. The CDR3 runs 19 residues. Trimming took 5 bases from V and 4 from J; bases not matched to a gene: 13. Germline-derived CDR1 and CDR2 are SEHNR and FQNEAQ (reference sequence). Here the CDR3 DNA reads TGTGCCAGCAGCGTTACAGGGGGGACTAGCGGGAGCGTATACAATGAGCAGTTCTTC. It codes for CASSVTGGTSGSVYNEQFF.

The V and J genes are TRBV6-5 and TRBJ2-3, with a weak D call TRBD1 (5 bases). From germline, CDR1 is MNHEY and CDR2 SVGAGI. The length of the CDR3 is 12 residues. Trimming pared 10 bases from V and 1 base from J, leaving 9 bases between. For the CDR3, the DNA is TGTGCCATAGGACAACGCACAGATACGCAGTATTTT. This translates into CAIGQRTDTQYF.

This chain joins TRBV19 and TRBJ1-1; 7 bases fit TRBD1. Per germline, CDR1 LNHDA and CDR2 SQIVND (reference sequence). V lost 3 bases, J lost 4 bases, and 2 bases stayed unmatched. The length of the CDR3 is 13 residues. The CDR3 loop is CASSITGVTEAFF. The DNA of the CDR3 is TGTGCCAGTAGTATCACAGGGGTCACTGAAGCTTTCTTT.